The following is a T cell receptor beta chain sequence with its context. The sample comes from a study of response to subunit inactivated influenza vaccine. TCRdb processed the RT-PCR reads anew with MiXCR; each CDR3 protein has one entry. The sample carries about 700,000 distinct CDR3 sequences, about 15% recorded once. CDR3 length: 16 amino acids. Germline CDR1 MNHNS, CDR2 SASEGT. Trimming shortened V by 3 bases and J by 1 base, and 15 bases separated the two germline ends. The input for sequencing was PBMCs from blood, taken 14 to 15 days before vaccination. This chain connects TRBV6-1 to TRBJ1-1; TRBD1 is a possible D gene (6 bases). This TCR derives from a man aged 45 to 65 who received an inactivated influenza vaccine. DNA of the CDR3: TGTGCCAGCAGTGATAGGCCAGGGGACCCGAACACTGAAGCTTTCTTT. It is translated as CASSDRPGDPNTEAFF.